Listed below are T cell receptor beta chains from one sample, sequenced in a study of T cell repertoires in cytomegalovirus infection. A single record per CDR3 protein comes from TCRdb applying MiXCR to the reads. The sample records more than 200,000 distinct CDR3 sequences, roughly 10% being singletons. Specimen: PBMCs. These TCRs come from a human donor in good health (CMV status not recorded). Some clones in this sample may be carry-over from other donors' samples. CDR3s include the opening cysteine and the closing phenylalanine or tryptophan. The D gene is left open where the match is weak. Expanded clones are given a class, and other clones once, few, many or no size at all.

CDR3 length: 18
V gene: TRBV29-1
D gene: TRBD1
J gene: TRBJ2-7
clone size: -
CDR3 protein: CSAHPQIGLGGTGGEQYF
CDR3 DNA: TGCAGCGCCCACCCCCAAATAGGGTTAGGGGGGACAGGTGGCGAGCAGTACTTC

CDR3 length: 13
V gene: TRBV27
D gene: -
J gene: TRBJ1-1
clone size: -
CDR3 protein: CASWSLVNTEAFF
CDR3 DNA: TGTGCCAGTTGGTCACTGGTAAACACTGAAGCTTTCTTT

CDR3 length: 16
V gene: TRBV7-2
D gene: -
J gene: TRBJ1-1
clone size: many
CDR3 protein: CASSLALWTPNTEAFF
CDR3 DNA: TGTGCCAGCAGCTTAGCGCTTTGGACACCGAACACTGAAGCTTTCTTT

CDR3 length: 15
V gene: TRBV4-3
D gene: TRBD1
J gene: TRBJ2-2
clone size: few
CDR3 protein: CASSRGQGGTGELFF
CDR3 DNA: TGCGCCAGCAGCCGAGGACAGGGAGGAACCGGGGAGCTGTTTTTT

CDR3 length: 14
V gene: TRBV7-3
D gene: -
J gene: TRBJ2-2
clone size: many
CDR3 protein: CASSSAGPAGELFF
CDR3 DNA: TGTGCCAGCAGCTCGGCCGGCCCTGCGGGGGAGCTGTTTTTT

CDR3 length: 16
V gene: TRBV4-1
D gene: TRBD1
J gene: TRBJ1-2
clone size: few
CDR3 protein: CASSQTGTGNLYGYTF
CDR3 DNA: TGCGCCAGCAGCCAAACCGGGACAGGAAATTTGTATGGCTACACCTTC

CDR3 length: 15
V gene: TRBV20-1
D gene: -
J gene: TRBJ1-5
clone size: few
CDR3 protein: CSARSSSTANQPQHF
CDR3 DNA: TGCAGTGCTAGAAGCTCGTCCACAGCCAATCAGCCCCAGCATTTT

CDR3 length: 13
V gene: TRBV28
D gene: -
J gene: TRBJ1-1
clone size: many
CDR3 protein: CASRLTGLREAFF
CDR3 DNA: TGTGCCAGCAGGTTGACAGGCCTACGTGAAGCTTTCTTT

CDR3 length: 15
V gene: TRBV7-2
D gene: -
J gene: TRBJ1-1
clone size: -
CDR3 protein: CASSRAGFMNTEAFF
CDR3 DNA: TGTGCCAGCAGCAGGGCAGGGTTTATGAACACTGAAGCTTTCTTT

CDR3 length: 15
V gene: TRBV7-2
D gene: TRBD1
J gene: TRBJ2-5
clone size: many
CDR3 protein: CASSLAGTGSETQYF
CDR3 DNA: TGTGCCAGCAGCTTAGCCGGGACAGGTAGCGAGACCCAGTACTTC

CDR3 length: 16
V gene: TRBV7-9
D gene: -
J gene: TRBJ2-4
clone size: many
CDR3 protein: CASSLAGGLAKNIQYF
CDR3 DNA: TGTGCCAGCAGCTTGGCCGGGGGTCTAGCCAAAAACATTCAGTACTTC

CDR3 length: 15
V gene: TRBV6-8
D gene: TRBD2
J gene: TRBJ2-3
clone size: -
CDR3 protein: CASTLVGLAGETQYF
CDR3 DNA: TGTGCCAGCACCCTGGTGGGACTAGCGGGGGAAACGCAGTATTTT

CDR3 length: 15
V gene: TRBV28
D gene: TRBD1
J gene: TRBJ1-2
clone size: many
CDR3 protein: CASSFPITGGYGYTF
CDR3 DNA: TGTGCCAGCAGTTTCCCAATAACAGGGGGCTATGGCTACACCTTC

CDR3 length: 19
V gene: TRBV11-2
D gene: TRBD2
J gene: TRBJ2-2
clone size: few
CDR3 protein: CASSLFGLAGVAGTGELFF
CDR3 DNA: TGTGCCAGCAGCTTATTTGGCCTAGCGGGAGTAGCGGGCACCGGGGAGCTGTTTTTT

CDR3 length: 15
V gene: TRBV19
D gene: TRBD1
J gene: TRBJ2-7
clone size: few
CDR3 protein: CASTPTGKVGYEQYF
CDR3 DNA: TGTGCCAGTACCCCGACAGGGAAGGTAGGCTACGAGCAGTACTTC

CDR3 length: 13
V gene: TRBV7-2
D gene: -
J gene: TRBJ2-5
clone size: many
CDR3 protein: CASSLKTGETQYF
CDR3 DNA: TGTGCCAGCAGCTTAAAAACTGGAGAGACCCAGTACTTC

CDR3 length: 16
V gene: TRBV7-9
D gene: TRBD1
J gene: TRBJ2-1
clone size: many
CDR3 protein: CASSYQTGGPYNEQFF
CDR3 DNA: TGTGCCAGCAGCTACCAAACAGGGGGCCCGTACAATGAGCAGTTCTTC

CDR3 length: 13
V gene: TRBV20-1
D gene: TRBD1
J gene: TRBJ1-4
clone size: -
CDR3 protein: CSAKTGGNENLFF
CDR3 DNA: TGCAGTGCTAAGACAGGGGGTAATGAAAACCTGTTTTTT

CDR3 length: 12
V gene: TRBV6-6
D gene: TRBD1
J gene: TRBJ2-1
clone size: -
CDR3 protein: CASSPRGTEQFF
CDR3 DNA: TGTGCCAGCAGTCCCAGGGGGACTGAGCAGTTCTTC

CDR3 length: 15
V gene: TRBV5-1
D gene: TRBD1
J gene: TRBJ1-6
clone size: many
CDR3 protein: CASSPTGTDNSPLHF
CDR3 DNA: TGCGCCAGCAGCCCGACAGGGACCGATAATTCACCCCTCCACTTT

CDR3 length: 14
V gene: TRBV28
D gene: -
J gene: TRBJ1-4
clone size: many
CDR3 protein: CASSLDRLNEKLFF
CDR3 DNA: TGTGCCAGCAGTCTGGACAGACTAAATGAAAAACTGTTTTTT

CDR3 length: 17
V gene: TRBV19
D gene: -
J gene: TRBJ1-5
clone size: many
CDR3 protein: CASSISGPRGGNQPQHF
CDR3 DNA: TGTGCCAGTAGTATCTCGGGTCCAAGGGGCGGCAATCAGCCCCAGCATTTT

CDR3 length: 16
V gene: TRBV7-2
D gene: TRBD2
J gene: TRBJ2-3
clone size: many
CDR3 protein: CASSLGLAGAQDTQYF
CDR3 DNA: TGTGCCAGCAGCTTAGGACTAGCGGGGGCCCAAGATACGCAGTATTTT

CDR3 length: 13
V gene: TRBV6-1
D gene: TRBD1
J gene: TRBJ2-2
clone size: many
CDR3 protein: CASTGQGPGELFF
CDR3 DNA: TGTGCCAGCACCGGACAGGGGCCCGGGGAGCTGTTTTTT

CDR3 length: 14
V gene: TRBV29-1
D gene: TRBD2
J gene: TRBJ2-1
clone size: -
CDR3 protein: CSATSGSSYNEQFF
CDR3 DNA: TGCAGCGCAACTAGCGGGAGTTCCTACAATGAGCAGTTCTTC

CDR3 length: 15
V gene: TRBV7-2
D gene: -
J gene: TRBJ2-2
clone size: many
CDR3 protein: CASSFGSRNTGELFF
CDR3 DNA: TGTGCCAGCAGCTTTGGGAGCCGCAACACCGGGGAGCTGTTTTTT

CDR3 length: 16
V gene: TRBV7-2
D gene: TRBD2
J gene: TRBJ2-3
clone size: many
CDR3 protein: CASSRDLTSGRDTQYF
CDR3 DNA: TGTGCCAGCAGCCGAGATTTGACTAGCGGGAGGGATACGCAGTATTTT

CDR3 length: 16
V gene: TRBV7-6
D gene: -
J gene: TRBJ1-5
clone size: many
CDR3 protein: CASSPPGGASNQPQHF
CDR3 DNA: TGTGCCAGCAGCCCACCGGGGGGCGCGTCCAATCAGCCCCAGCATTTT

CDR3 length: 13
V gene: TRBV7-2
D gene: -
J gene: TRBJ2-5
clone size: many
CDR3 protein: CASSFTRGETQYF
CDR3 DNA: TGTGCCAGCAGCTTTACCCGCGGAGAGACCCAGTACTTC

CDR3 length: 15
V gene: TRBV6-6
D gene: TRBD2
J gene: TRBJ2-5
clone size: few
CDR3 protein: CASSQVAGAGETQYF
CDR3 DNA: TGTGCCAGCAGTCAAGTAGCGGGAGCTGGAGAGACCCAGTACTTC

CDR3 length: 14
V gene: TRBV2
D gene: TRBD1
J gene: TRBJ1-5
clone size: few
CDR3 protein: CASSLTGNEQPQHF
CDR3 DNA: TGTGCCAGCAGCCTGACAGGGAACGAACAGCCCCAGCATTTT

CDR3 length: 14
V gene: TRBV11-2
D gene: -
J gene: TRBJ1-1
clone size: many
CDR3 protein: CASSHGQLNTEAFF
CDR3 DNA: TGTGCCAGCAGCCACGGACAGTTGAACACTGAAGCTTTCTTT

CDR3 length: 14
V gene: TRBV7-2
D gene: -
J gene: TRBJ1-2
clone size: few
CDR3 protein: CASSLDPGYYGYTF
CDR3 DNA: TGTGCCAGCAGCTTAGACCCAGGTTATTATGGCTACACCTTC

CDR3 length: 14
V gene: TRBV20-1
D gene: -
J gene: TRBJ1-4
clone size: many
CDR3 protein: CSAREGGADEKLFF
CDR3 DNA: TGCAGTGCTAGAGAAGGGGGGGCAGATGAAAAACTGTTTTTT

CDR3 length: 15
V gene: TRBV24-1
D gene: TRBD1
J gene: TRBJ2-1
clone size: few
CDR3 protein: CATSDLGQGPREQFF
CDR3 DNA: TGTGCCACCAGTGATTTGGGACAGGGGCCTCGTGAGCAGTTCTTC

CDR3 length: 16
V gene: TRBV11-3
D gene: TRBD1
J gene: TRBJ1-3
clone size: many
CDR3 protein: CASSLLGQVSGNTIYF
CDR3 DNA: TGTGCCAGCAGCCTCCTCGGACAGGTCTCTGGAAACACCATATATTTT

CDR3 length: 16
V gene: TRBV28
D gene: -
J gene: TRBJ1-3
clone size: many
CDR3 protein: CASSSGVLLSGNTIYF
CDR3 DNA: TGTGCCAGCAGCAGCGGGGTGTTACTCTCTGGAAACACCATATATTTT

CDR3 length: 12
V gene: TRBV7-9
D gene: -
J gene: TRBJ2-3
clone size: many
CDR3 protein: CASDRAADTQYF
CDR3 DNA: TGTGCCAGCGATAGGGCCGCAGATACGCAGTATTTT

CDR3 length: 14
V gene: TRBV6-2/TRBV6-3
D gene: -
J gene: TRBJ1-1
clone size: many
CDR3 protein: CASSYRQGLTEAFF
CDR3 DNA: TGTGCCAGCAGTTACAGGCAGGGGCTCACTGAAGCTTTCTTT

CDR3 length: 13
V gene: TRBV12-3/TRBV12-4
D gene: TRBD1
J gene: TRBJ1-5
clone size: many
CDR3 protein: CASSWTGGQPQHF
CDR3 DNA: TGTGCCAGCAGCTGGACAGGGGGCCAGCCCCAGCATTTT

CDR3 length: 13
V gene: TRBV7-2
D gene: -
J gene: TRBJ1-2
clone size: many
CDR3 protein: CASSSHRAYGYTF
CDR3 DNA: TGTGCCAGCAGCTCACACAGAGCCTATGGCTACACCTTC

CDR3 length: 12
V gene: TRBV5-5
D gene: -
J gene: TRBJ2-7
clone size: many
CDR3 protein: CASSYQGYEQYF
CDR3 DNA: TGTGCCAGCAGCTATCAGGGATACGAGCAGTACTTC

CDR3 length: 15
V gene: TRBV28
D gene: -
J gene: TRBJ2-7
clone size: -
CDR3 protein: CASSAGTVSSYEQYF
CDR3 DNA: TGTGCCAGCAGCGCTGGGACGGTTAGCTCCTACGAGCAGTACTTC

CDR3 length: 16
V gene: TRBV28
D gene: TRBD1
J gene: TRBJ1-1
clone size: -
CDR3 protein: CASSTQGTGGITEAFF
CDR3 DNA: TGTGCCAGCAGTACCCAGGGGACAGGGGGAATCACTGAAGCTTTCTTT

CDR3 length: 16
V gene: TRBV6-6
D gene: TRBD1
J gene: TRBJ2-3
clone size: few
CDR3 protein: CASRGGQGARTDTQYF
CDR3 DNA: TGTGCCAGCAGGGGGGGACAGGGGGCTCGAACAGATACGCAGTATTTT

CDR3 length: 15
V gene: TRBV19
D gene: -
J gene: TRBJ1-2
clone size: many
CDR3 protein: CASSTAGTPNYGYTF
CDR3 DNA: TGTGCCAGTAGTACGGCCGGGACACCTAACTATGGCTACACCTTC

CDR3 length: 14
V gene: TRBV7-2
D gene: -
J gene: TRBJ1-5
clone size: many
CDR3 protein: CASSGIGSNQPQHF
CDR3 DNA: TGTGCCAGCAGCGGGATTGGAAGCAATCAGCCCCAGCATTTT

CDR3 length: 15
V gene: TRBV19
D gene: -
J gene: TRBJ2-3
clone size: -
CDR3 protein: CASSITPGRADTQYF
CDR3 DNA: TGTGCCAGTAGTATAACTCCGGGCAGGGCAGATACGCAGTATTTT

CDR3 length: 14
V gene: TRBV19
D gene: TRBD1
J gene: TRBJ2-3
clone size: many
CDR3 protein: CASSIGQGPDTQYF
CDR3 DNA: TGTGCCAGTAGTATAGGACAGGGTCCAGATACGCAGTATTTT

CDR3 length: 16
V gene: TRBV7-9
D gene: -
J gene: TRBJ2-7
clone size: many
CDR3 protein: CASSLEGGTGGYEQYF
CDR3 DNA: TGTGCCAGCAGCTTAGAGGGGGGGACAGGCGGCTACGAGCAGTACTTC

CDR3 length: 16
V gene: TRBV7-2
D gene: TRBD2
J gene: TRBJ2-1
clone size: many
CDR3 protein: CASRLSSGGGYNEQFF
CDR3 DNA: TGTGCCAGCAGATTAAGTAGCGGGGGAGGATACAATGAGCAGTTCTTC

CDR3 length: 15
V gene: TRBV7-2
D gene: -
J gene: TRBJ1-6
clone size: many
CDR3 protein: CASRSQISYNSPLHF
CDR3 DNA: TGTGCCAGCAGGTCACAGATCTCCTATAATTCACCCCTCCACTTT

CDR3 length: 18
V gene: TRBV28
D gene: -
J gene: TRBJ2-3
clone size: -
CDR3 protein: CASSSDLLETSWTDTQYF
CDR3 DNA: TGTGCCAGCAGTTCCGATCTACTAGAAACCTCTTGGACAGATACGCAGTATTTT

CDR3 length: 20
V gene: TRBV6-5
D gene: TRBD2
J gene: TRBJ2-7
clone size: many
CDR3 protein: CASSPGLAGGTFLTSYEQYF
CDR3 DNA: TGTGCCAGCAGTCCTGGACTAGCGGGAGGTACTTTTCTCACCTCCTACGAGCAGTACTTC

CDR3 length: 15
V gene: TRBV7-2
D gene: -
J gene: TRBJ1-2
clone size: -
CDR3 protein: CASSLAGPGRGGYTF
CDR3 DNA: TGTGCCAGCAGCTTAGCAGGGCCGGGGCGAGGTGGCTACACCTTC